The subject of this entry is one T cell receptor beta chain. Its target is not known. Measured with immunoSEQ multiplex PCR; TCRdb has only the in-frame clones, and not every one. Counted here are around 30,000 clones, about nine tenths occurring once; the ten biggest clones make up more than 1.3%. The time point denotes: 6 to 7 months of natalizumab therapy. Samples T1 and T2 were drawn at 6 and 12 months of therapy, respectively. This sample stems from a study of multiple sclerosis patients with progressive multifocal leukoencephalopathy. Germline V gene sequence: CDR1 KGHSH, CDR2 LQKENI. The CDR3 loop spans 13 amino acids. V lost 8 bases and J lost 0, with 8 bases in between. Study results and caveats: Expanded clones at PML onset predated and persisted through natalizumab therapy. Most PML patients had lower entropy, suggesting less diverse TRB repertoires. Whether JC virus or general immunocompromise explains the findings remained unclear.

The sample consisted of PBMCs, taken from a patient treated with natalizumab. This TCR was recovered from a human donor with multiple sclerosis. This chain uses TRBV18 with TRBJ2-1; D ambiguous. The CDR3 DNA follows: TGTGCCAGCCTCCCTGGCTCCTACAATGAGCAGTTCTTC. Translated: CASLPGSYNEQFF.